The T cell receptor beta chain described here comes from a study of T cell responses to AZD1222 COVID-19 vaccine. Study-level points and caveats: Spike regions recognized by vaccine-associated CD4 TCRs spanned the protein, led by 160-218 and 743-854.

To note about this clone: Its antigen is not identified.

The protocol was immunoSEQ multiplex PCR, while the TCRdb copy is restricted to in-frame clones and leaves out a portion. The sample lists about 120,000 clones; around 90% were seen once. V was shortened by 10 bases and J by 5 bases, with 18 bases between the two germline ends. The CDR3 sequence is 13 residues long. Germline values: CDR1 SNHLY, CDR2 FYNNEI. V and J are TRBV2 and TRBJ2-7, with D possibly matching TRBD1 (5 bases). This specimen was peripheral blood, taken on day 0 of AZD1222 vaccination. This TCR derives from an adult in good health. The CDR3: CAITKGDGNEQYF. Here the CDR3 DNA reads TGTGCCATAACCAAAGGGGATGGAAACGAGCAGTACTTC.